This T cell receptor (beta chain) is drawn from a study of control samples from healthy donors and cancer patients. Assay: immunoSEQ multiplex PCR; the TCRdb copy retains only in-frame clones and omits some. The repertoire holds 95,000 to 100,000 clones, with more than 85% as singletons. J lost 10 bases, V lost 3 bases, and 4 bases had no gene match. The germline CDR1 and CDR2 sequences are SGHTA and FQGNSA. The CDR3 has 12 amino acids. Sequenced: blood. The clonotype originates from a man aged 25 to 40 in good health. The chain recombines TRBV7-2 with TRBJ1-1, with 8 nucleotides matching TRBD1. The CDR3 protein is CASSLRQGRAFF. The CDR3 bases are TGTGCCAGCAGCTTGCGACAGGGGAGAGCTTTCTTT.